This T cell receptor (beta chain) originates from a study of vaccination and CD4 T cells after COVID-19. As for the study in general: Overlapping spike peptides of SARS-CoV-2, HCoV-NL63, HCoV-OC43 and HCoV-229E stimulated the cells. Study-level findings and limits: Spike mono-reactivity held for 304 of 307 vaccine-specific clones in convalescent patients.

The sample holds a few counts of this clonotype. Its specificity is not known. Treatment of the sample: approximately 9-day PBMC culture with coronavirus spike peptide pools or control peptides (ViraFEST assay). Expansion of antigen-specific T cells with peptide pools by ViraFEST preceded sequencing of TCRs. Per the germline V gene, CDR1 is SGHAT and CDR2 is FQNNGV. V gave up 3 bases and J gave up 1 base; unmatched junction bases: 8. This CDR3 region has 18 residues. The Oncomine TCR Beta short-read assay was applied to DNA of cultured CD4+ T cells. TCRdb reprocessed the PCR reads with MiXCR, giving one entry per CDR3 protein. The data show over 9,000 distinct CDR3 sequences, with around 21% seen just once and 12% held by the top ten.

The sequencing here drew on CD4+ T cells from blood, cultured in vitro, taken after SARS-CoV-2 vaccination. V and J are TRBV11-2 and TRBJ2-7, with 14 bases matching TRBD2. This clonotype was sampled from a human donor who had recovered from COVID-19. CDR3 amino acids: CASSLGLAGVRGSYEQYF. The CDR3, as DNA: TGTGCCAGCAGCTTGGGACTAGCGGGAGTGAGGGGGTCCTACGAGCAGTACTTC.